The next 31 T cell receptor beta chains were all read from a single sample in a study of identical twins (dated by TCRdb to about 2016). The library relied on 5' RACE. Data came from an Illumina HiSeq 2000. The raw public reads went through TCRdb reprocessing: fastp at Q25, MiXCR clone calling, in-frame beta chains kept. CDR3 protein duplicates are merged, each entry listing the most common genes and DNA. The sample table records 690,000 or so distinct CDR3 sequences; around 6% of these occur just once. The ten most abundant clones make up around 2% of the sample. Input material: naive T cells sorted from blood. The cell subset or site label, as the study defines it: cells isolated with a human naive T-cell isolation kit. The receptor source for this set is a man between 18 and 29 years old in good health.

This clonotype has ten or more counts. This chain connects TRBV15 to TRBJ1-5; D is uncertain. With 0 bases removed from V and 2 bases from J, the gap between germline ends came to 11 bases. Germline CDR1 and CDR2: LNHNV and YYDKDF (reference sequence). This CDR3 spans 16 amino acids. DNA for the CDR3: TGTGCCACCAGCAGAGAGAGAGACGTGGGCAATCAGCCCCAGCATTTT. Amino acid sequence: CATSRERDVGNQPQHF.

This clonotype has at least ten counts. V is TRBV27 and J is TRBJ2-2; 9 bases align to TRBD1. The CDR3 is 13 amino acids. The V and J ends lost 6 bases and 8 bases, in that order; junction bases with no gene match: 4. The germline V gene has CDR1 MNHEY and CDR2 SMNVEV (reference sequence). This chain's CDR3 is CASSRDRVGELFF. The CDR3 DNA reads TGTGCCAGCAGCAGGGACAGGGTAGGGGAGCTGTTTTTT.

This clonotype was counted only a few times. The chain carries TRBV18 and TRBJ2-7; 7 bases fit TRBD1. This CDR3 region has 14 residues. Germline V CDR1 and CDR2: KGHSH, LQKENI. J lost 3 bases, V lost 6 bases, and 8 bases had no gene match. The CDR3 DNA is TGTGCCAGCTCCCCGGGACAGACAAACTACGAGCAGTACGTC. Its protein product is CASSPGQTNYEQYV.

The table lists this clonotype with many counts. CDR3 sequence (DNA): TGTGCCAGCAGCCAAGACAGGAACACTGAAGCTTTCTTT. It encodes CASSQDRNTEAFF. The chain recombines TRBV18 with TRBJ1-1, with D perhaps TRBD1 (5 bases). V gave up 8 bases and J gave up 1 base, with 11 bases separating them. Germline-derived CDR1 and CDR2 are KGHSH and LQKENI. The CDR3 contains 13 residues.

This clonotype has more than one count but fewer than ten. The chain joins TRBV4-1 to TRBJ2-2, with D perhaps matching TRBD2 (5 bases). Germline CDR1 MGHRA, CDR2 YSYEKL. Trimming took 0 bases from V and 4 from J, leaving 15 bases between them. The CDR3 length is 17 residues. The CDR3, as DNA: TGCGCCAGCAGCCAAGAAGGGTACGGACTTTTCACCGGGGAGCTGTTTTTT. Protein sequence: CASSQEGYGLFTGELFF.

DNA of the CDR3: TGTGCCAGCAGCCTCAGGGGAGGGTACGAGCAGTACGTC. Translated: CASSLRGGYEQYV. The chain has TRBV5-5 and TRBJ2-7; possibly TRBD2 for D (7 bases). Germline CDR1 SGHKS, CDR2 YYEKEE (reference sequence). This CDR3 region has 13 residues. V was trimmed by 4 bases and J by 4 bases, leaving 12 bases between them.

Only a few counts were recorded for this clonotype. V and J are TRBV6-1 and TRBJ2-1, with TRBD2 matching 13 bases. V shed 6 bases and J 3 bases; nucleotides not matched to a gene: 14. This CDR3 has 19 residues. The V gene's germline CDR1 is MNHNS and CDR2 SASEGT. The CDR3 is CASSKRTGTSGTNYNEQFF. The CDR3 DNA reads TGTGCCAGCAGCAAACGGACCGGGACTAGCGGGACCAACTACAATGAGCAGTTCTTC.

This clonotype was recorded many times. The rearrangement joins TRBV7-9 to TRBJ2-1, with 8 positions matching TRBD1. V shed 2 bases and J 5 bases; nucleotides not matched to a gene: 5. The germline CDR1 and CDR2 sequences are SEHNR and FQNEAQ (reference sequence). The length of the CDR3 is 15 residues. The CDR3 bases are TGTGCCAGCAGCTTACTAGGACAGGGCAACAATGAGCAGTTCTTC. Amino acids: CASSLLGQGNNEQFF.

This clonotype occurred a few times. This CDR3 is CASSNQGAVNTEAFF. Here the CDR3 DNA reads TGTGCCAGCAGCAACCAGGGGGCAGTGAACACTGAAGCTTTCTTT. The J gene is TRBJ1-1, the V gene TRBV11-2, with TRBD1 identical over 8 bases. Germline CDR1 is SGHAT and CDR2 is FQNNGV. The V gene end was trimmed by 5 bases and the J gene end by 0 bases; junction bases not matched to a gene: 5. The CDR3 runs to 15 residues.

This clonotype was counted a few times. The J gene is TRBJ2-3, the V gene TRBV5-1; unclear D gene. This CDR3 has 16 residues. Germline V gene sequence: CDR1 SGHRS, CDR2 YFSETQ. The V and J ends lost 4 bases and 0 bases respectively, with 15 bases between them. CDR3 in DNA: TGCGCCAGCAGCCCCTTCGGTCGCGAGAGCACAGATACGCAGTATTTT. Translation: CASSPFGRESTDTQYF.

This clonotype was seen many times. This chain's CDR3 is CSALYLAQYF. The CDR3 DNA sequence: TGCAGTGCTTTATACCTGGCCCAGTACTTC. The genes are TRBV20-1 and TRBJ2-5; D gene uncertain. The V end was cut by 5 bases, the J end by 9 bases, with 10 bases between. This CDR3 is 10 amino acids long. CDR1 is DFQATT and CDR2 is SNEGSKA in the germline V gene (reference sequence).

This clonotype came up a few times. V is TRBV7-9 and J is TRBJ2-1, with D possibly being TRBD2 (6 bases). The CDR3 totals 12 residues. Trimming removed 5 bases at V and 10 bases at J, with 12 bases between. Germline V gives CDR1 SEHNR, CDR2 FQNEAQ (reference sequence). This CDR3 is CASSRQRAEQFF. CDR3 nucleotide sequence: TGTGCCAGCAGCCGCCAGCGGGCGGAGCAGTTCTTC.

The chain employs TRBV27 and TRBJ2-3; 8 nucleotides align to TRBD1. V shed 3 bases and J 2 bases; nucleotides not matched to a gene: 7. CDR1 and CDR2 from the germline V gene are MNHEY and SMNVEV (reference sequence). This CDR3 is built from 16 residues. CDR3: CASSLSRTGNTDTQYF. The CDR3 region has the DNA TGTGCCAGCAGTTTGTCCCGGACAGGGAACACAGATACGCAGTATTTT.

This clonotype has ten or more counts. This sequence joins TRBV6-2 or TRBV6-3 and TRBJ2-2; possibly TRBD1 or TRBD2 for D (6 bases each). Trimming shortened V by 9 bases and J by 5 bases, and 16 bases separated the two germline ends. The germline gives CDR1 MNHEY, CDR2 SVGEGT. The CDR3 is 14 amino acids. The chain's CDR3 is CASNFGGLTGELFF. The CDR3 DNA sequence: TGTGCCAGTAACTTCGGGGGCCTGACCGGGGAGCTGTTTTTT.

This clonotype was recorded many times. The J gene is TRBJ1-2, the V gene TRBV5-1; D uncertain. This CDR3 spans 13 amino acids. The germline gives CDR1 SGHRS, CDR2 YFSETQ. V was trimmed by 5 bases and J by 7 bases, leaving 15 bases between them. The CDR3 protein is CASSYTAGSGYTF. The CDR3 nucleotides read TGCGCCAGCAGTTACACGGCCGGGAGTGGCTACACCTTC.

There are many counts of this clonotype. The V gene is TRBV7-2, the J gene TRBJ2-1, with D hard to call. The CDR3 has 11 amino acids. V was trimmed by 1 base and J by 9 bases, leaving 4 bases between them. Per germline, CDR1 SGHTA and CDR2 FQGNSA. CDR3 sequence: CASSLVGEQFF. CDR3 DNA: TGTGCCAGCAGCTTAGTGGGTGAGCAGTTCTTC.

This clonotype showed up many times. The chain combines TRBV20-1 with TRBJ2-5, with a tentative D call TRBD2 (6 bases). Germline CDR1 is DFQATT and CDR2 is SNEGSKA (reference sequence). The V and J ends lost 6 bases and 2 bases respectively, with 10 bases between them. This CDR3 is 12 amino acids long. CDR3 bases: TGCAGTGCGAGACTAGTTCAAGAGACCCAGTACTTC. This translates into CSARLVQETQYF.

This chain joins TRBV6-2 or TRBV6-3 and TRBJ1-1, with TRBD1 matching 7 bases. The CDR3 runs 14 residues. Germline V lookup: CDR1 MNHEY, CDR2 SVGEGT. Losses at the gene ends were 0 bases for V and 5 bases for J; bases not matched to a gene: 3. The CDR3 region has the DNA TGTGCCAGCAGTTACTCGACAGGGTCAACTGAAGCTTTCTTT. Amino acid sequence: CASSYSTGSTEAFF.

V gene TRBV11-3 combines with J gene TRBJ2-7, with 7 bases aligning to TRBD2. V lost 5 bases to trimming and J lost 0 bases; unmatched junction nucleotides: 4. Germline V gene sequence: CDR1 SGHNT, CDR2 YENEEA. The CDR3 sequence is 14 residues long. The CDR3 nucleotides are TGTGCCAGCAGCAGCAGGGACTACTCCTACGAGCAGTACGTC. Translating gives CASSSRDYSYEQYV.

The CDR3 nucleotides read TGTGCCAGCACCCCAGGGGCGGCCGGGGAGCTGTTTTTT. It encodes CASTPGAAGELFF. The chain uses TRBV6-6 and TRBJ2-2; the D gene is possibly TRBD1 (6 bases). Germline values: CDR1 MNHNY, CDR2 SVGAGI (reference sequence). With 7 bases removed from V and 6 bases from J, the gap between germline ends came to 12 bases. The CDR3 totals 13 residues.

This clonotype was counted ten times or more. The chain is built from TRBV15 and TRBJ1-4; TRBD1 is a possible D gene (5 bases). The CDR3 runs to 16 residues. The V gene's germline CDR1 is LNHNV and CDR2 YYDKDF (reference sequence). Trimming shortened V by 3 bases and J by 2 bases, and 13 bases separated the two germline ends. CDR3 bases: TGTGCCACCAGCAGGCAGGGTCTGGCTACTAATGAAAAACTGTTTTTT. It codes for CATSRQGLATNEKLFF. Combining the CDR3 with reference TRBV15 and TRBJ1-4 gives the whole variable domain DAMVIQNPRYQVTQFGKPVTLSCSQTLNHNVMYWYQQKSSQAPKLLFHYYDKDFNNEADTPDNFQSRRPNTSFCFLDIRSPGLGDTAMYLCATSRQGLATNEKLFFGSGTQLSVL.

This clonotype was seen many times. J is TRBJ2-2 and V is TRBV4-2; D might be TRBD2 (5 bases). This CDR3 comprises 12 residues. The V end was cut by 5 bases, the J end by 7 bases, with 8 bases between. Per germline, CDR1 LGHNA and CDR2 YNFKEQ. The CDR3 sequence is CASSELGGELFF. Here the CDR3 DNA reads TGTGCCAGCAGCGAACTAGGCGGGGAGCTGTTTTTT.

In this sample, this clonotype turned up a few times. The chain carries TRBV7-9 and TRBJ2-1; D not resolved. The CDR3 runs to 14 residues. V was cut by 7 bases and J by 8 bases, with 18 bases left in between. Germline V lookup: CDR1 SEHNR, CDR2 FQNEAQ (reference sequence). CDR3 DNA: TGTGCCAGCACAGCAGTAGGGAATGGTGATGAGCAGTTCTTC. It encodes CASTAVGNGDEQFF.

The sample holds many counts of this clonotype. The rearrangement links TRBV6-1 to TRBJ2-5; 9 nucleotides align to TRBD1. There are 14 residues in the CDR3. J gave up 5 bases and V 6 bases, and 7 bases lay outside the gene matches. The V gene's germline CDR1 is MNHNS and CDR2 SASEGT. CDR3 sequence reads: CASSSGTGMETQYF. The CDR3 DNA is TGTGCCAGCAGCTCCGGGACAGGGATGGAGACCCAGTACTTC.

This clonotype was detected a few times. This chain links TRBV11-2 with TRBJ1-5, with D unresolved. Trimming removed 4 bases from V and 7 bases from J, with 14 bases in between. The germline gives CDR1 SGHAT, CDR2 FQNNGV. The CDR3 extends over 14 amino acids. DNA for the CDR3: TGTGCCAGCAGCTCCCCGGGCCCGGGGCAGCCCCAGCATTTT. It yields the protein CASSSPGPGQPQHF.

The rearrangement joins TRBV10-2 to TRBJ2-3; TRBD2 might be the D (6 bases). Germline V gene data show CDR1 as WSHSY and CDR2 as SAAADI. The CDR3 totals 16 residues. Trimming took 3 bases from V and 2 from J, leaving 15 bases between them. The CDR3 sequence: CASSESRDWYTDTQYF. The CDR3 DNA reads as TGCGCCAGCAGTGAATCCCGGGACTGGTACACAGATACGCAGTATTTT.

The table lists this clonotype with many counts. This sequence joins TRBV6-5 and TRBJ2-2, with unresolved D. The V end was cut by 4 bases, the J end by 4 bases, with 13 bases between. The V gene's germline CDR1 is MNHEY and CDR2 SVGAGI. The CDR3 spans 15 residues. CDR3 sequence: CASSFDPLVTGELFF. CDR3 nucleotides: TGTGCCAGCAGTTTCGATCCTTTAGTCACCGGGGAGCTGTTTTTT.

CDR3 in amino acids: CAISPFPNTEAFF. The CDR3 DNA is TGTGCCATCAGCCCTTTCCCGAACACTGAAGCTTTCTTT. V usage is TRBV10-3 and J usage is TRBJ1-1; the D is unclear. This CDR3 region has 13 residues. V lost 6 bases and J lost 1, with 9 bases in between. Germline V gene lookup returns CDR1 ENHRY and CDR2 SYGVKD.

This clonotype was recorded a few times. The chain couples TRBV24-1 to TRBJ1-1, with a weak D call TRBD1 (5 bases). V gave up 1 base and J gave up 4 bases, with 9 bases separating them. Per the germline V gene, CDR1 is KGHDR and CDR2 is SFDVKD. This CDR3 is 14 amino acids long. The CDR3 DNA follows: TGTGCCACCAGTGATTTCGGGGGAAGCACTGAAGCTTTCTTT. It encodes CATSDFGGSTEAFF.

This clonotype was observed at least ten times. The chain employs TRBV28 and TRBJ1-1; the match to TRBD1 covers 7 bases. CDR1 and CDR2 from the germline V gene are MDHEN and SYDVKM. V was pared by 5 bases and J by 1 base, with 7 bases of the junction left unmatched. CDR3 length: 15 residues. The CDR3 spells CASSPIRDRNTEAFF. The CDR3 DNA is TGTGCCAGCAGTCCAATCAGGGACAGGAACACTGAAGCTTTCTTT. Supplemented by reference TRBV28 and TRBJ1-1, the full variable domain reads DVKVTQSSRYLVKRTGEKVFLECVQDMDHENMFWYRQDPGLGLRLIYFSYDVKMKEKGDIPEGYSVSREKKERFSLILESASTNQTSMYLCASSPIRDRNTEAFFGQGTRLTVV.

The table lists this clonotype with a few counts. V gene TRBV27 combines with J gene TRBJ2-5; D is perhaps TRBD1 (7 bases). Looked up from germline, CDR1 is MNHEY and CDR2 is SMNVEV (reference sequence). V lost 1 base, J lost 4 bases, and 28 bases lay in between. This CDR3 contains 20 residues. For the CDR3, the DNA is TGTGCCAGCAGTTTATGGAGGGCCAGACAGGGTAATATGGCCGGAGAGACCCAGTACTTC. Its translation: CASSLWRARQGNMAGETQYF.